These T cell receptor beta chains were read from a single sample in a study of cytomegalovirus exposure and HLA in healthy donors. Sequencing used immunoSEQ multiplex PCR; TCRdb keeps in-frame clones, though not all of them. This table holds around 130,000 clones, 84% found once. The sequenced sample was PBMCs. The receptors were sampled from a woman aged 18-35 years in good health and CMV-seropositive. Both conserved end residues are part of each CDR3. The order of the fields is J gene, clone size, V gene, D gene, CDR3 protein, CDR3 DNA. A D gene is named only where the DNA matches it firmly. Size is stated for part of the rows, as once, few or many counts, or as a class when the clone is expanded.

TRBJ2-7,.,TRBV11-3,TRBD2,CASSPNGGGAHEQYF,TGTGCCAGCAGCCCGAACGGCGGGGGGGCCCACGAGCAGTACTTC
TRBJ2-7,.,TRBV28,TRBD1,CASSSQTGGYEQYF,TGTGCCAGCAGTTCGCAGACAGGGGGATACGAGCAGTACTTC
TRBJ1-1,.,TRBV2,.,CASSVVGPRNTEAFF,TGTGCCAGCAGTGTGGTGGGGCCTCGAAACACTGAAGCTTTCTTT
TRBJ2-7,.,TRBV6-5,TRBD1,CASSPGQPIPEQYF,TGTGCCAGCAGCCCGGGACAGCCCATTCCCGAGCAGTACTTC
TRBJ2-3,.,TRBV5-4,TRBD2,CASSLEERGGGDTQYF,TGTGCCAGCAGCTTGGAGGAGCGGGGGGGCGGAGATACGCAGTATTTT
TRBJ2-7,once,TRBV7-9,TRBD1,CASSSPDRRHEQYF,TGTGCCAGCAGCTCCCCGGACAGGAGGCACGAGCAGTACTTC
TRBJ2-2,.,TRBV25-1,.,CASSEILAGGGGELFF,TGTGCCAGCAGTGAGATCCTGGCAGGGGGAGGCGGGGAGCTGTTTTTT
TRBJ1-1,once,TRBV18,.,CASSPGGGWDTEAFF,TGTGCCAGCTCACCAGGGGGGGGCTGGGACACTGAAGCTTTCTTT
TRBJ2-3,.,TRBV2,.,CASTKETSTDTQYF,TGTGCCAGCACAAAGGAGACTTCCACAGATACGCAGTATTTT
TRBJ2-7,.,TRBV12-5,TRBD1,CASGFNRGQPYEQYF,TGTGCTAGTGGTTTCAACAGGGGGCAACCCTACGAGCAGTACTTC
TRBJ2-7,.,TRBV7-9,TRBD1,CASSDRGGDSYEQYF,TGTGCCAGCAGCGATCGAGGGGGCGACTCCTACGAGCAGTACTTC
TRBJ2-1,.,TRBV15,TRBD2,CATSRSGLAATNEQFF,TGTGCCACCAGCAGATCGGGACTAGCGGCTACCAATGAGCAGTTCTTC
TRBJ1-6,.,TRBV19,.,CASSITGSPLHF,TGTGCCAGTAGTATTACTGGTTCACCCCTCCACTTT
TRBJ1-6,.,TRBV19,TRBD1,CASSFPLAFQGAGSAGNLHF,TGTGCCAGTAGTTTTCCCCTGGCCTTTCAGGGGGCGGGATCCGCCGGGAACCTCCACTTT
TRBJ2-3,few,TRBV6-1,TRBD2,CASSGQRGVSTDTQYF,TGTGCCAGCAGTGGACAGCGGGGGGTAAGCACAGATACGCAGTATTTT
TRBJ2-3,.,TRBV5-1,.,CASSARQSTDTQYF,TGCGCCAGCAGCGCCAGACAGAGCACAGATACGCAGTATTTT
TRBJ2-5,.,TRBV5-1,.,CASSLEAGQETQYF,TGCGCCAGCAGCTTGGAGGCAGGGCAAGAGACCCAGTACTTC
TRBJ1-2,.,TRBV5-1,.,CASSLVGQLYGYTF,TGCGCCAGCAGCCTAGTTGGACAGCTATATGGCTACACCTTC
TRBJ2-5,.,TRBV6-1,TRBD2,CASSPRTSGKETQYF,TGTGCCAGCAGTCCCAGGACTAGTGGGAAGGAGACCCAGTACTTC
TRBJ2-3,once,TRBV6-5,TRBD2,CASSYSRGADTQYF,TGTGCCAGCAGTTACTCTCGGGGGGCAGATACGCAGTATTTT
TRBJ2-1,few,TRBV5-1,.,CASTIGSTLYNEQFF,TGCGCCAGCACTATAGGGAGCACCTTATACAATGAGCAGTTCTTC
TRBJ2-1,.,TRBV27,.,CASSLRGGEQFF,TGTGCCAGCAGTTTAAGGGGTGGCGAGCAGTTCTTC
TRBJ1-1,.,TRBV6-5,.,CASLNRGGAFF,TGTGCCAGCCTAAACCGGGGGGGGGCTTTCTTT
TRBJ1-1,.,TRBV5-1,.,CASSLFGDPEAFF,TGCGCCAGCAGCTTGTTTGGAGACCCTGAAGCTTTCTTT
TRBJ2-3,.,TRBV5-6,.,CASSNLLTSTDTQYF,TGTGCCAGCAGCAACCTACTAACTAGCACAGATACGCAGTATTTT
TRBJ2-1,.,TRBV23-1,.,CASSQSEGRKQFF,TGCGCCAGCAGTCAATCAGAGGGCCGAAAGCAGTTCTTC
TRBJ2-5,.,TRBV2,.,CASSGAWSQETQYF,TGTGCCAGCAGTGGAGCTTGGAGTCAAGAGACCCAGTACTTC
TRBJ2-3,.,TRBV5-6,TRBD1,CASSFMILGQGLTDTQYF,TGTGCCAGCAGCTTTATGATTTTGGGACAGGGACTAACAGATACGCAGTATTTT
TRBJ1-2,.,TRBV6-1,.,CASSPRDTYTF,TGTGCCAGCAGTCCCCGGGACACCTACACCTTC
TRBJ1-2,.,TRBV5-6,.,CASSLAVRGYGLDYGYTF,TGTGCCAGCAGCTTGGCCGTCCGAGGGTATGGGTTGGACTATGGCTACACCTTC
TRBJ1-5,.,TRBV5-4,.,CASSQNGGNQPQHF,TGTGCCAGCAGCCAAAATGGGGGGAATCAGCCCCAGCATTTT
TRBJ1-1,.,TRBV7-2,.,CASSTEPGLTEAFF,TGTGCCAGCAGCACGGAGCCAGGGTTGACTGAAGCTTTCTTT